These 13 T cell receptor beta chains were all obtained from the same sample, sequenced in a study of T-cell memory formation after mild COVID-19. TCRdb processed the 5' RACE reads anew with MiXCR; each CDR3 protein has one entry. The sample includes about 150,000 distinct CDR3 sequences, 6% to 6.5% of them seen just once. The sample consisted of PBMCs or a T cell subset sorted from them (not recorded which). The receptors stem from an adult woman who had mild COVID-19 (a few samples of this study predate the infection). Cell type and time point are not known.

V is TRBV28 and J is TRBJ1-1, with D tentatively TRBD1 (6 bases). Germline CDR1 reads MDHEN; CDR2 reads SYDVKM. The CDR3 spans 13 residues. The V gene lost 5 bases and the J gene lost 0 bases, with 7 bases spanning the gap. This chain's CDR3 is CASSNRVNTEAFF. The CDR3 bases are TGTGCCAGCAGTAACAGGGTGAACACTGAAGCTTTCTTT.

V usage is TRBV28 and J usage is TRBJ2-4, with TRBD2 identical over 10 bases. V dropped 1 base and J dropped 1; count of bases not matched to a gene: 13. The V gene's germline CDR1 is MDHEN and CDR2 SYDVKM. The CDR3 totals 20 residues. CDR3 loop: CASSLSVLAGPTGAKNIQYF. The CDR3 DNA follows: TGTGCCAGCAGTTTATCGGTACTAGCGGGGCCTACAGGGGCCAAAAACATTCAGTACTTC.

V usage is TRBV19 and J usage is TRBJ2-2; 15 nucleotides match TRBD2. This CDR3 is 17 amino acids long. J gave up 3 bases and V 4 bases, and 3 bases lay outside the gene matches. Germline loops: CDR1 LNHDA, CDR2 SQIVND (reference sequence). CDR3 sequence: CASSTGLAGGYTGELFF. The CDR3 DNA sequence: TGTGCCAGTAGTACAGGACTAGCGGGAGGGTACACCGGGGAGCTGTTTTTT.

The chain uses TRBV7-2 and TRBJ1-1; D is uncertain. The CDR3 extends over 13 amino acids. Germline loops: CDR1 SGHTA, CDR2 FQGNSA. The ends were cut back, 6 bases at V and 7 bases at J, with 15 bases in the middle. Here the CDR3 reads CASSLHSQVEAFF. In DNA form, the CDR3 reads TGTGCCAGCAGTTTGCACTCCCAGGTTGAAGCTTTCTTT.

This clonotype was counted ten times or more. The rearrangement links TRBV7-9 to TRBJ2-5; 7 nucleotides match TRBD2. Germline V lookup: CDR1 SEHNR, CDR2 FQNEAQ (reference sequence). Losses at the gene ends were 5 bases for V and 4 bases for J; bases not matched to a gene: 7. The CDR3 covers 14 residues. The CDR3 here is CASSPTGGVETQYF. The CDR3, as DNA: TGTGCCAGCAGCCCCACGGGGGGAGTAGAGACCCAGTACTTC. The full variable domain, rest sourced from reference TRBV7-9 and TRBJ2-5, is DTGVSQNPRHKITKRGQNVTFRCDPISEHNRLYWYRQTLGQGPEFLTYFQNEAQLEKSRLLSDRFSAERPKGSFSTLEIQRTEQGDSAMYLCASSPTGGVETQYFGPGTRLLVL.

This clonotype was recorded at least ten times. The chain employs TRBV30 and TRBJ2-5; D is unclear. V lost 3 bases and J lost 2, with 10 bases in between. CDR3 size: 13 residues. In germline, CDR1 is GTSNPN, CDR2 SVGIG (reference sequence). DNA for the CDR3: TGTGCCTGGAGCACTTTAGGACAAGAGACCCAGTACTTC. Its translation is CAWSTLGQETQYF.

This clonotype was counted between two and nine times. V and J are TRBV18 and TRBJ2-3, with TRBD2 matching 13 bases. V shed 3 bases, J shed 0 bases, and the junction held 6 bases outside the gene matches. Per germline, CDR1 KGHSH and CDR2 LQKENI. CDR3 length: 18 amino acids. The CDR3 coding sequence is TGTGCCAGCTCACCGCGACTAGCGGGGGGAGATAGCACAGATACGCAGTATTTT. Protein: CASSPRLAGGDSTDTQYF.

This clonotype was detected ten times or more. The chain carries TRBV30 and TRBJ1-2, with 7 bases identical to TRBD1. The junction had 4 bases not matched to a gene; V was cut back by 7 bases and J by 2 bases. CDR1 is GTSNPN and CDR2 is SVGIG in the germline V gene (reference sequence). This CDR3 region has 12 residues. CDR3 amino acids: CAYIQGNYGYTF. DNA of the CDR3: TGTGCCTATATACAGGGGAACTATGGCTACACCTTC.

This clonotype was detected only a few times. This chain uses TRBV9 with TRBJ2-7, with D perhaps being TRBD1 or TRBD2 (5 bases each). V dropped 2 bases and J dropped 2 bases, with 11 bases sitting between them. Per the germline V gene, CDR1 is SGDLS and CDR2 is YYNGEE. The length of the CDR3 is 14 residues. Written as DNA, the CDR3 is TGTGCCAGCAGCGTGGGGACGACCACCTACGAGCAGTACTTC. Its protein is CASSVGTTTYEQYF.

This clonotype was counted at least ten times. The V and J genes are TRBV18 and TRBJ2-3; D is uncertain. V lost 5 bases to trimming and J lost 0 bases, with 9 bases between them. This CDR3 spans 14 amino acids. Germline V gives CDR1 KGHSH, CDR2 LQKENI. The CDR3 reads CASSTARSTDTQYF. CDR3 sequence (DNA): TGTGCCAGCTCAACGGCCCGAAGCACAGATACGCAGTATTTT.

This clonotype was detected many times. The V call is TRBV6-5, the J call TRBJ2-7; 9 bases agree with TRBD1. The CDR3 totals 14 residues. J was trimmed by 3 bases and V by 5 bases; bases with no gene match: 5. The germline CDR1 and CDR2 sequences are MNHEY and SVGAGI. CDR3 amino acids: CASSAGTGYYEQYF. The CDR3 DNA sequence: TGTGCCAGCAGTGCCGGGACAGGGTACTACGAGCAGTACTTC.

The table lists this clonotype with many counts. This chain joins TRBV15 and TRBJ2-3; no definite D call. V lost 4 bases and J lost 6, with 14 bases in between. CDR3 length: 14 residues. Germline assignment: CDR1 LNHNV and CDR2 YYDKDF (reference sequence). CDR3 protein: CATSKGQALDTQYF. Here the CDR3 DNA reads TGTGCCACCAGCAAAGGGCAGGCTCTGGATACGCAGTATTTT.

The CDR3 reads CASSWGTSGSREQYF. DNA of the CDR3: TGCGCCAGCAGCTGGGGGACTAGCGGGAGTCGGGAGCAGTACTTC. V and J are TRBV5-1 and TRBJ2-7; 14 bases line up with TRBD2. Germline values: CDR1 SGHRS, CDR2 YFSETQ. V was pared by 3 bases and J by 7 bases, with 6 bases of the junction left unmatched. CDR3 length: 15 residues.